This T cell receptor (beta chain) comes out of a study of blood T cell repertoires in COVID-19. Study in general: T cells, B-cell-depleted T cells, or PBMCs supplied cDNA or gDNA.

Per the authors' pipeline: Estimation of nucleated cell counts was performed using reference gene primer amplification. Measured with immunoSEQ multiplex PCR; TCRdb has only the in-frame clones, and not every one. V and J calls and clone size follow that table, whereas D and trimming were derived from the DNA. The table records around 300,000 clones, approximately 86% of them present only once. Donors were grouped by their self-reported clinical history. Two negative PCRs, clearance, or symptom resolution had been documented for recovered Cohort 3 donors. Trimming removed 4 bases at V and 3 bases at J, with 17 bases between. The CDR3 is 16 residues long. Per germline, CDR1 SGHKS and CDR2 YYEKEE (reference sequence).

This receptor was obtained from a woman aged 30 to 39 who had recovered from COVID-19. Sample: PBMCs or T cells enriched from blood (not recorded which). The chain combines TRBV5-5 with TRBJ2-1; possible D gene TRBD1, 6 bases. CDR3 sequence reads: CASSTASGADYNEQFF. As DNA, the CDR3 is TGTGCCAGCAGCACAGCTTCAGGGGCCGACTACAATGAGCAGTTCTTC.